These 29 T cell receptor beta chains share one sample of origin, sequenced in a study of T cells after posttransplantation cyclophosphamide. Profiling relied on immunoSEQ multiplex PCR, and the TCRdb table lists in-frame clones only, not all of them. The repertoire includes 890 or so clones, roughly half of them detected once, and under 50% sits in the top ten. Busulfan-fludarabine conditioning, marrow transplant, and cyclophosphamide on days +3 and +4 were administered. The sample here was CD8+ T cells sorted from blood, taken after allogeneic stem cell transplant with posttransplant cyclophosphamide. Every receptor here comes from a female patient in her 60s who received an allogeneic stem cell transplant from a related donor and was CMV-positive. Some T cells may originate from the graft donor.

This chain connects TRBV7-9 to TRBJ2-7; perhaps TRBD2 as D (6 bases). Trimming shortened V by 5 bases and J by 0 bases, and 11 bases separated the two germline ends. CDR1 and CDR2 from the germline V gene are SEHNR and FQNEAQ (reference sequence). The CDR3 extends over 14 amino acids. The CDR3: CASSPVGSSYEQYF. In nucleotides, the CDR3 is TGTGCCAGCAGCCCGGTCGGGAGCTCCTACGAGCAGTACTTC.

Only a few counts were recorded for this clone. The rearrangement uses TRBV7-9 and TRBJ1-2; D possibly corresponds to TRBD1 (6 bases). V dropped 6 bases and J dropped 6 bases, with 11 bases sitting between them. Per the germline V gene, CDR1 is SEHNR and CDR2 is FQNEAQ (reference sequence). CDR3 size: 12 residues. The CDR3 here is CASSPQGHGYTF. The CDR3 DNA reads as TGTGCCAGCAGTCCACAGGGTCATGGCTACACCTTC.

This clone was seen a few times. The chain is built from TRBV7-9 and TRBJ1-2; D is perhaps TRBD1 (5 bases). CDR1 is SEHNR and CDR2 is FQNEAQ in the germline V gene (reference sequence). The CDR3 totals 14 residues. The V gene lost 4 bases and the J gene lost 4 bases, with 13 bases spanning the gap. The CDR3 region is CASSSPGGVYGYTF. In DNA, the CDR3 is TGTGCCAGCAGCTCGCCCGGGGGAGTCTATGGCTACACCTTC.

The V and J genes are TRBV7-9 and TRBJ2-7, with 10 bases that match TRBD2. The CDR3 extends over 13 amino acids. Germline V CDR1 and CDR2: SEHNR, FQNEAQ (reference sequence). Losses at the gene ends were 6 bases for V and 6 bases for J; bases not matched to a gene: 5. The CDR3 coding sequence is TGTGCCAGCAGAGTAGCGGGAGGTCCCGAGCAGTACTTC. Protein: CASRVAGGPEQYF.

Regarding this clone: Its ends do not fully match the called genes, so a read error is possible. This sample includes further DNA sequences coding for the same CDR3. This rearrangement joins TRBV18 to TRBJ2-1; TRBD2 matches 12 bases. CDR1 KGHSH and CDR2 LQKENI come from the germline V gene. The CDR3 covers 16 residues. This CDR3 reads CASSPRTSGINNEQFF. The CDR3 DNA is TGTGCTAGCTCACCACGGACTAGCGGGATCAACAATGAGCAGTTCTTC. Using reference TRBV18 and TRBJ2-1 for the parts outside the CDR3, the full variable domain is NAGVMQNPRHLVRRRGQEARLRCSPMKGHSHVYWYRQLPEEGLKFMVYLQKENIIDESGMPKERFSAEFPKEGPSILRIQQVVRGDSAAYFCASSPRTSGINNEQFFGPGTRLTVL.

The rearrangement joins TRBV4-3 to TRBJ2-3; maybe TRBD2 (6 bases). The V gene's germline CDR1 is LGHNA and CDR2 YSLEER. The V gene lost 0 bases and the J gene lost 2 bases, with 12 bases spanning the gap. CDR3 length equals 16 residues. The CDR3 sequence is CASSQESGTLTDTQYF. CDR3 bases: TGCGCCAGCAGCCAAGAATCCGGGACTCTCACAGATACGCAGTATTTT.

The gene calls are TRBV4-1 and TRBJ2-3; D is uncertain. Germline CDR1 MGHRA, CDR2 YSYEKL. CDR3 length: 13 amino acids. V shed 1 base and J shed 7 bases, with 9 bases lying between them. Here the CDR3 reads CASSQGPGNTQYF. For the CDR3, the DNA is TGCGCCAGCAGCCAAGGCCCCGGTAATACGCAGTATTTT.

A remark on this clone: This sequence is one base from a far larger clone and is likely a read error. Other DNA sequences in this sample translate to the same CDR3. V and J are TRBV5-1 and TRBJ2-1; 7 bases are shared with TRBD2. The CDR3 is 14 residues long. V was pared by 0 bases and J by 10 bases, with 7 bases of the junction left unmatched. Germline CDR1 is SGHRS and CDR2 is YFSETQ. Here the CDR3 DNA reads TGCGCCAGCAGCTTGGTAGCGGGTGGAAACGAGCAGTTCTTC. Translated: CASSLVAGGNEQFF.

This chain connects TRBV9 to TRBJ1-1, with D possibly TRBD1 on 6 matching bases. This CDR3 comprises 13 residues. Germline lookup yields CDR1 SGDLS and CDR2 YYNGEE. The V end lost 4 bases, the J end lost 4 bases, and 11 bases lay between the germline ends. The CDR3 spells CASSLGGGTEAFF. DNA of the CDR3: TGTGCCAGCAGCCTAGGGGGGGGCACTGAAGCTTTCTTT.

The rearrangement uses TRBV18 and TRBJ2-1; the match to TRBD2 covers 10 bases. Germline V CDR1 and CDR2: KGHSH, LQKENI. The V segment lost 4 bases and the J segment 4 bases; nucleotides outside the gene matches: 7. The CDR3 has 16 residues. CDR3 bases: TGTGCCAGCTCACTTCTCTGGACTAGCGGATACAATGAGCAGTTCTTC. It translates to CASSLLWTSGYNEQFF. Filled out from reference TRBV18 and TRBJ2-1, the complete variable domain reads NAGVMQNPRHLVRRRGQEARLRCSPMKGHSHVYWYRQLPEEGLKFMVYLQKENIIDESGMPKERFSAEFPKEGPSILRIQQVVRGDSAAYFCASSLLWTSGYNEQFFGPGTRLTVL.

The chain uses TRBV6-5 and TRBJ1-2; no firm D call. CDR3 length: 11 residues. Trimming stripped 6 bases from V and 7 bases from J, with 9 bases between. In germline, CDR1 is MNHEY, CDR2 SVGAGI. This chain's CDR3 is CASSPLFGYTF. The CDR3 DNA reads TGTGCCAGCAGCCCCCTATTTGGCTACACCTTC.

The rearrangement joins TRBV4-1 to TRBJ1-2; D might be TRBD1 (6 bases). Germline CDR1 MGHRA, CDR2 YSYEKL. The CDR3 has 15 amino acids. V gave up 3 bases and J gave up 2 bases, with 13 bases separating them. CDR3: CASSQLYTGNYGYTF. The CDR3, as DNA: TGCGCCAGCAGCCAGTTGTATACAGGGAACTATGGCTACACCTTC.

This clone was observed a few times. The chain joins TRBV5-4 to TRBJ2-1, with D perhaps TRBD2 (6 bases). Trimming removed 2 bases at V and 7 bases at J, with 13 bases between. The germline gives CDR1 SGHNT, CDR2 YYREEE (reference sequence). The CDR3 length is 14 residues. CDR3: CASSLERAGNEQFF. CDR3 in DNA: TGTGCCAGCAGCTTAGAGCGGGCAGGGAATGAGCAGTTCTTC.

The chain is built from TRBV28 and TRBJ1-3; D ambiguous. Trimming removed 3 bases from V and 0 bases from J, with 6 bases in between. Germline V gene lookup returns CDR1 MDHEN and CDR2 SYDVKM. The CDR3 spans 14 residues. The CDR3 protein is CASSLEGSGNTIYF. The CDR3 DNA sequence: TGTGCCAGCAGTTTGGAGGGCTCTGGAAACACCATATATTTT.

CDR3 in DNA: TGTGCCAGCAGCTTAGCCGGGGGGCCTGAAGCTTTCTTT. Amino acids: CASSLAGGPEAFF. The genes are TRBV7-6 and TRBJ1-1; tentatively, D is TRBD1 (6 bases). The germline V gene encodes CDR1 SGHVS and CDR2 FNYEAQ. The CDR3 runs 13 residues. Between the trimmed V and J ends, which lost 0 bases and 6 bases, there was a span of 8 bases.

This clone has a handful of counts. The V call is TRBV11-2, the J call TRBJ2-7, with D perhaps TRBD2 (7 bases). V was cut by 5 bases and J by 5 bases, with 19 bases left in between. Germline CDR1 SGHAT, CDR2 FQNNGV. CDR3 length: 15 amino acids. CDR3 protein: CASSLGGRWLDEQYF. The CDR3 coding sequence is TGTGCCAGCAGCCTCGGGGGGCGCTGGTTGGACGAGCAGTACTTC.

The chain carries TRBV20-1 and TRBJ1-1, with no clear D. The CDR3 has 11 residues. Germline-derived CDR1 and CDR2 are DFQATT and SNEGSKA (reference sequence). The V and J ends lost 0 bases and 7 bases respectively, with 6 bases between them. CDR3 sequence reads: CSARDGSEAFF. For the CDR3, the DNA is TGCAGTGCTAGAGATGGGAGTGAAGCTTTCTTT.

The table lists this clone with a few counts. The chain is built from TRBV6-5 and TRBJ2-7; perhaps TRBD2 as D (6 bases). CDR3 length: 14 amino acids. V was clipped by 6 bases and J by 0 bases, with 12 bases between them. CDR1 and CDR2 from the germline V gene are MNHEY and SVGAGI. CDR3 sequence (DNA): TGTGCCAGCAGCCCCGGGGGAAGCTCCTACGAGCAGTACTTC. Residues: CASSPGGSSYEQYF.

This clone is labeled as large (0.1 to 1%). The gene calls are TRBV7-3 and TRBJ2-1; 9 nucleotides agree with TRBD2. V dropped 4 bases and J dropped 5; count of bases not matched to a gene: 6. CDR1 is SGHTA and CDR2 is FQGTGA in the germline V gene. The CDR3 extends over 15 amino acids. The CDR3 DNA sequence: TGTGCCAGCAGCTCTCTAGCGGGGTATAACAATGAGCAGTTCTTC. Amino acid sequence: CASSSLAGYNNEQFF.

The chain links TRBV6-5 to TRBJ1-2, with TRBD1 as a possible D gene (5 bases). The CDR3 has 14 residues. Germline assignment: CDR1 MNHEY and CDR2 SVGAGI. Trimming took off 0 bases at V and 6 bases at J, with 11 bases between the two ends. This CDR3 is CASSYSWGGDGYTF. In nucleotides, the CDR3 is TGTGCCAGCAGTTACTCTTGGGGCGGAGATGGCTACACCTTC.

The chain uses TRBV4-1 and TRBJ2-5; TRBD2 matches 14 bases. The V and J ends lost 2 bases and 5 bases, in that order; junction bases with no gene match: 7. Germline CDR1 is MGHRA and CDR2 is YSYEKL. The CDR3 runs 17 residues. In DNA form, the CDR3 reads TGCGCCAGCAGCCAACTCTGGACTAGCGGGAGGTCGGAGACCCAGTACTTC. Encoded protein: CASSQLWTSGRSETQYF.

The chain links TRBV2 to TRBJ2-1; 10 positions agree with TRBD2. The CDR3 sequence is 15 residues long. The ends lost 7 bases at V and 5 bases at J; junction bases unmatched: 8. Germline lookup yields CDR1 SNHLY and CDR2 FYNNEI. CDR3 in amino acids: CASIASGGTNNEQFF. The CDR3 DNA reads TGTGCCAGCATTGCTAGCGGGGGCACGAACAATGAGCAGTTCTTC.

The rearrangement joins TRBV11-2 to TRBJ2-4, with D possibly matching TRBD2 (7 bases). V was shortened by 4 bases and J by 1 base, with 17 bases between the two germline ends. Per the germline V gene, CDR1 is SGHAT and CDR2 is FQNNGV. The CDR3 covers 17 residues. CDR3 nucleotide sequence: TGTGCCAGCAGCTGGGGGGCGGGGGCCTTGGCCAAAAACATTCAGTACTTC. It specifies CASSWGAGALAKNIQYF.

Of note for this clone: One junction end does not reproduce the germline sequence, and a read error may be involved. The chain has TRBV27 and TRBJ1-2; D is ambiguous. This CDR3 has 14 residues. CDR1 and CDR2 (germline): MNHEY, SMNVEV (reference sequence). The CDR3 DNA is TGTGCCAGCAGTTTATATCCCGGAGCGTATGACTACACCTTC. This sequence encodes CASSLYPGAYDYTF.

This clone was seen more than once but under ten times. J is TRBJ1-4 and V is TRBV28; maybe TRBD1 (6 bases). The CDR3 runs 16 residues. Germline assignment: CDR1 MDHEN and CDR2 SYDVKM. With 2 bases removed from V and 8 bases from J, the gap between germline ends came to 18 bases. The CDR3: CASSLSEWGPREKLFF. In DNA, the CDR3 is TGTGCCAGCAGTTTAAGTGAGTGGGGGCCTCGCGAAAAACTGTTTTTT.

Notes on this clone: Compared with germline, one end of the junction differs, possibly owing to a read error. The chain combines TRBV19 with TRBJ1-5; D possibly corresponds to TRBD2 (6 bases). The end of the DNA fits TRBJ2-3 better, so the J call may be wrong. CDR3 length equals 15 residues. Germline assignment: CDR1 LNHDA and CDR2 SQIVND (reference sequence). Here the CDR3 DNA reads TGTCCCAGTAGTATAGGGAGGAGAGGCAATCAGCCCCAGTATTTT. This translates into CPSSIGRRGNQPQYF.

Points on this clone: One end of the junction does not line up with germline, which may come from a read error. V usage is TRBV7-7 and J usage is TRBJ1-4; no clear D. The germline CDR1 and CDR2 sequences are SSHAT and FNYEAQ (reference sequence). The CDR3 length is 14 residues. The CDR3 here is CASSPSPGSEKLFF. The CDR3 DNA reads TGTGCTAGCAGTCCCTCTCCGGGTAGTGAAAAACTGTTTTTT.

CDR3 in DNA: TGTGCCAGCAGCTGGGGCCTAAGTGGGACCCAGTACTTC. Translating it yields CASSWGLSGTQYF. This rearrangement joins TRBV5-6 to TRBJ2-5; D possibly corresponds to TRBD1 (5 bases). Germline V gene sequence: CDR1 SGHDT, CDR2 YYEEEE. V lost 3 bases to trimming and J lost 7 bases, with 13 bases between them. The CDR3 extends over 13 amino acids.

Details on this clone: An end of the junction does not agree with germline; a read error may underlie this. The CDR3 spells CASSPQGPGSTF. For the CDR3, the DNA is TGTGCCAGCAGTCCACAGGGTCCTGGCTCCACCTTC. The chain carries TRBV25-1 and TRBJ1-2; D perhaps matches TRBD1 (6 bases). The CDR3 covers 12 residues. Germline V lookup: CDR1 MGHDK, CDR2 SYGVNS.